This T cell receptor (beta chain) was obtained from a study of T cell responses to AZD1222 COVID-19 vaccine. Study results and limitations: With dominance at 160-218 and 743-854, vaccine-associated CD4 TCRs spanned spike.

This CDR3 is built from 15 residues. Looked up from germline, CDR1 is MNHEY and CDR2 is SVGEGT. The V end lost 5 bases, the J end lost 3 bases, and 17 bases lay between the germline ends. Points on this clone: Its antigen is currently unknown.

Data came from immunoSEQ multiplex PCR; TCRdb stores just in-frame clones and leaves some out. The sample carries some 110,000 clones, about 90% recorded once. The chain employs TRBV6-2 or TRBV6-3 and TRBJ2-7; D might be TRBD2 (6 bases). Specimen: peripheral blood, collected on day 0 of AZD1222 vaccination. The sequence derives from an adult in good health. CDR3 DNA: TGTGCCAGCAGTACGACGAAGCGGGCCCACTACGAGCAGTACTTC. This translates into CASSTTKRAHYEQYF.